This T cell receptor (beta chain) was captured in a study of OX40 agonist ivuxolimab in advanced cancers. Regarding the study as a whole: In a subset of nonresponders, normalized T-cell clonal expansion was also low. In general, CD8+ T cells held more expanded clones than CD4+ did, on average.

Some clones are missing from TCRdb's copy, which holds only in-frame ones; the method was immunoSEQ multiplex PCR. This table has tens of thousands of clones, about 85% appearing once. A remark on this clone: Its target is not known.

The length of the CDR3 is 15 residues. This clonotype originated in an adult with an advanced solid tumor such as melanoma, head and neck, liver or kidney cancer. The source material was CD4+ or CD8+ T cells sorted from blood, sampled in a trial of the OX40 agonist ivuxolimab. The chain employs TRBV7-5 and TRBJ2-7; the D segment call TRBD2 is taken from the table without a DNA check. TRBV7-5 constitutes a pseudogene. CDR3 region: CVRSELAGKAYEQYF. The CDR3, as DNA: TGTGTCAGAAGCGAACTAGCGGGGAAAGCCTACGAGCAGTACTTC.